The rows below give T cell receptor beta chains drawn from one sample of a study of T-cell reconstitution after alpha-beta-depleted transplantation in children. TCRdb re-derived calls from the PCR reads in MiXCR, one entry per CDR3 protein. The table lists fewer than 550,000 distinct CDR3 sequences, approximately 10% of them singletons. This material consisted of PBMCs from the stem cell graft donor, taken from the stem cell graft. The receptors come from a human donor who donated a stem cell graft to a child with acute myeloid leukemia. CDR3s include the opening cysteine and the closing phenylalanine or tryptophan. D genes are given only for firm matches. The size entry is marked missing in some rows and otherwise reads once, few, many or a size class.

v_gene	abundance	j_gene	len	d_gene	CDR3aa	CDR3nt
TRBV20-1	many	TRBJ2-3	15	-	CSARDGRGQTDTQYF	TGCAGTGCTAGAGATGGGAGGGGACAAACAGATACGCAGTATTTT
TRBV15	-	TRBJ2-1	14	-	CATSREGAYNEQFF	TGTGCCACCAGCAGAGAAGGTGCCTACAATGAGCAGTTCTTC
TRBV9	few	TRBJ2-5	13	-	CASSSNRGETQYF	TGTGCCAGCAGCTCCAATAGGGGAGAGACCCAGTACTTC
TRBV5-1	-	TRBJ2-5	14	-	CASSTDRNQETQYF	TGCGCCAGCAGCACCGACAGGAACCAAGAGACCCAGTACTTC
TRBV5-1	many	TRBJ1-1	15	-	CASSLETAFNTEAFF	TGCGCCAGCAGCTTGGAGACAGCTTTTAACACTGAAGCTTTCTTT
TRBV20-1	few	TRBJ1-2	10	-	CAMSGSGYTF	TGCGCTATGAGCGGTAGTGGCTACACCTTC
TRBV29-1	medium-sized	TRBJ2-1	13	-	CSVSQTVYNEQFF	TGCAGCGTTTCCCAGACTGTCTACAATGAGCAGTTCTTC
TRBV20-1	few	TRBJ2-6	17	TRBD1	CSAPTGQGASGANVLTF	TGCAGTGCCCCGACGGGACAGGGGGCCTCTGGGGCCAACGTCCTGACTTTC
TRBV5-1	few	TRBJ2-2	15	-	CASKQENTNTGELFF	TGCGCCAGCAAACAGGAGAACACGAACACCGGGGAGCTGTTTTTT
TRBV12-3/TRBV12-4	few	TRBJ1-2	12	-	CASSFRPGGYTF	TGTGCCAGCAGTTTTAGACCGGGCGGCTACACCTTC
TRBV12-3/TRBV12-4	few	TRBJ2-5	13	-	CASSRGMAETQYF	TGTGCCAGCAGTAGAGGGATGGCGGAGACCCAGTACTTC
TRBV2	many	TRBJ1-1	13	-	CATSGAVVTEAFF	TGTGCCACCTCAGGGGCAGTAGTTACTGAAGCTTTCTTT
TRBV19	-	TRBJ2-7	12	-	CASSIGGYEQYF	TGTGCCAGTAGTATTGGTGGCTACGAGCAGTACTTC
TRBV7-8	few	TRBJ2-3	17	-	CASSDGPGGLSTDTQYF	TGTGCCAGCAGCGACGGCCCCGGGGGACTGAGCACAGATACGCAGTATTTT
TRBV15	few	TRBJ2-1	22	TRBD2	CATSREEGGLAGVQDLSNEQFF	TGTGCCACCAGCAGAGAGGAGGGGGGACTAGCGGGAGTACAAGACTTGTCTAATGAGCAGTTCTTC
TRBV6-4	many	TRBJ2-1	13	-	CASSVDRNNEQFF	TGTGCCAGCAGCGTCGACCGGAACAATGAGCAGTTCTTC
TRBV25-1	-	TRBJ2-5	15	TRBD1	CASSDGTGAPETQYF	TGTGCCAGCAGTGACGGGACAGGGGCCCCAGAGACCCAGTACTTC
TRBV12-3/TRBV12-4	few	TRBJ1-4	15	TRBD1	CASSSGQGAREKLFF	TGTGCCAGCAGCTCGGGACAGGGGGCCCGTGAAAAACTGTTTTTT
TRBV5-6	few	TRBJ2-5	18	TRBD2	CASSSGTSGGASKETQYF	TGTGCCAGCAGCTCCGGGACTAGCGGGGGGGCCTCTAAAGAGACCCAGTACTTC
TRBV4-3	-	TRBJ1-1	14	TRBD1	CASSRRTGETEAFF	TGCGCCAGCAGCCGCAGGACAGGAGAGACTGAAGCTTTCTTT
TRBV5-1	-	TRBJ2-1	13	-	CASSAKAPDEQFF	TGCGCCAGCAGCGCTAAGGCCCCCGATGAGCAGTTCTTC
TRBV20-1	few	TRBJ2-4	17	TRBD2	CSATGLAGELAKNIQYF	TGCAGTGCTACGGGACTAGCGGGAGAGCTAGCCAAAAACATTCAGTACTTC
TRBV29-1	few	TRBJ2-7	13	-	CSVGVGKDPRQYF	TGCAGCGTTGGGGTTGGAAAGGATCCCCGGCAGTACTTC
TRBV2	few	TRBJ2-3	16	TRBD1	CASSEEGGFTADTQYF	TGTGCCAGCAGTGAAGAAGGGGGCTTTACCGCAGATACGCAGTATTTT
TRBV19	many	TRBJ2-5	13	-	CASSSPGKETQYF	TGTGCCAGTTCCTCCCCGGGCAAAGAGACCCAGTACTTC
TRBV4-2	-	TRBJ2-5	16	TRBD2	CASSQDRGSGGETQYF	TGTGCCAGCAGCCAAGATCGAGGTAGCGGGGGGGAGACCCAGTACTTC
TRBV29-1	few	TRBJ2-7	12	TRBD2	CSGTSTSYEQYF	TGCAGCGGGACTAGCACATCCTACGAGCAGTACTTC
TRBV10-3	-	TRBJ2-1	18	TRBD2	CAISDSAQKREVYNEQFF	TGTGCCATCAGTGACTCCGCACAGAAGCGGGAGGTCTACAATGAGCAGTTCTTC
TRBV12-3/TRBV12-4	many	TRBJ1-1	15	-	CASSQGRILDTEAFF	TGTGCCAGCAGCCAAGGGCGGATCTTGGACACTGAAGCTTTCTTT
TRBV7-2	few	TRBJ1-3	14	-	CASSFTGVANTIYF	TGTGCCAGCAGCTTTACGGGGGTCGCAAACACCATATATTTT
TRBV4-2	-	TRBJ2-5	17	TRBD2	CASSQDQGRGGAETQYF	TGTGCCAGCAGCCAAGATCAAGGGCGGGGGGGCGCGGAGACCCAGTACTTC
TRBV12-3/TRBV12-4	-	TRBJ1-5	14	-	CASSPGGDNQPQHF	TGTGCCAGCAGTCCCGGGGGGGACAATCAGCCCCAGCATTTT
TRBV5-1	few	TRBJ2-2	16	TRBD2	CASSLAGGGATGELFF	TGCGCCAGCAGCTTGGCCGGCGGGGGGGCAACCGGGGAGCTGTTTTTT
TRBV7-8	-	TRBJ2-7	13	-	CASSETTSYEQYF	TGTGCCAGCAGCGAGACTACCTCCTACGAGCAGTACTTC
TRBV29-1	few	TRBJ2-1	10	-	CSGSVGEQFF	TGCAGCGGCTCCGTTGGTGAGCAGTTCTTC
TRBV20-1	-	TRBJ1-1	12	TRBD1	CSAQTGGTEAFF	TGCAGTGCTCAGACAGGGGGCACTGAAGCTTTCTTT
TRBV27	few	TRBJ1-5	15	-	CASRDLARGHQPQHF	TGTGCCAGCAGAGACCTTGCCAGGGGCCATCAGCCCCAGCATTTT
TRBV24-1	-	TRBJ1-5	14	-	CATSDGNQGQPQHF	TGTGCCACCAGTGATGGGAATCAGGGTCAGCCCCAGCATTTT
TRBV12-3/TRBV12-4	-	TRBJ2-3	15	TRBD2	CASSLSRSGGYTQYF	TGTGCCAGCAGTTTATCGAGGAGCGGGGGTTATACGCAGTATTTT
TRBV7-9	few	TRBJ1-4	15	-	CASGDSGREDEKLFF	TGTGCCAGCGGCGACTCGGGCAGGGAAGATGAAAAACTGTTTTTT
TRBV30	-	TRBJ1-1	14	-	CAWSGGVGVTEAFF	TGTGCCTGGAGTGGTGGAGTAGGGGTCACTGAAGCTTTCTTT
TRBV9	many	TRBJ2-3	18	TRBD2	CASSVATSGMSSTDTQYF	TGTGCCAGCAGCGTAGCTACTAGCGGGATGTCTAGCACAGATACGCAGTATTTT
TRBV5-1	few	TRBJ2-1	17	-	CASSLMGRGSSYNEQFF	TGCGCCAGCAGCTTGATGGGCAGGGGAAGCTCCTACAATGAGCAGTTCTTC
TRBV2	-	TRBJ2-5	12	-	CASRPDQETQYF	TGTGCCAGCCGGCCAGATCAAGAGACCCAGTACTTC